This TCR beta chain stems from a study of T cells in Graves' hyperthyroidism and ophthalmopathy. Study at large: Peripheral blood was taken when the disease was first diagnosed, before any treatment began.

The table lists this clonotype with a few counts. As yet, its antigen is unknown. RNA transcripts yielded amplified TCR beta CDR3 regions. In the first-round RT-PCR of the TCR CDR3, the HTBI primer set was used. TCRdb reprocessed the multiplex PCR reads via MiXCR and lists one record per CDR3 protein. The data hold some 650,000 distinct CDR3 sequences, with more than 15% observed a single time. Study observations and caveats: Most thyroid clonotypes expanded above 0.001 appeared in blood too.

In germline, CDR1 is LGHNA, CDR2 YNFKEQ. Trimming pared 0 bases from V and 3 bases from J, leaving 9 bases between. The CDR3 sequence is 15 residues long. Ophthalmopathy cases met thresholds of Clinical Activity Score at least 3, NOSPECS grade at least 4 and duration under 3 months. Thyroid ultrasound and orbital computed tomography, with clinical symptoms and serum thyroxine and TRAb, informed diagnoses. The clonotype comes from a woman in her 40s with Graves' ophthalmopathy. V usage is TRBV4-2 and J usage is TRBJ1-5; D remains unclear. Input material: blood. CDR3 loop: CASSQDYTPNQPQHF. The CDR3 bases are TGTGCCAGCAGCCAAGACTATACCCCCAATCAGCCCCAGCATTTT.